This T cell receptor beta chain was retrieved from a study of shared T cell receptors in the human thymus. The count of this clone is one. Clones were read by immunoSEQ multiplex PCR, and TCRdb kept only the in-frame ones, dropping some. The table lists some 700,000 clones, 75% to 90% of them singletons, with approximately 0.01% in the top ten. CDR1 MNHEY and CDR2 SVGAGI come from the germline V gene. CDR3 size: 14 residues. Trimming removed 2 bases at V and 7 bases at J, with 14 bases between. The sample was also linked to a second study, of human thymus T cells. Per that paper: Thymus was obtained from resections taken during corrective heart surgery. It looked as if thymic and blood repertoires used V and J genes in a biased way.

Sample: thymocytes. The rearrangement joins TRBV6-5 to TRBJ1-2; maybe TRBD1 (6 bases). This TCR came from a girl under three years old with a congenital heart defect. The CDR3: CASSYATGLGGYTF. CDR3 nucleotide sequence: TGTGCCAGCAGTTACGCCACAGGGTTGGGTGGCTACACCTTC.